This TCR beta chain comes out of a study of T cell responses to AZD1222 COVID-19 vaccine. The protocol was immunoSEQ multiplex PCR, while the TCRdb copy is restricted to in-frame clones and leaves out a portion. Of 110,000 to 150,000 clones listed, roughly 90% were seen once; the top ten hold under 3.5%. V was shortened by 4 bases and J by 2 bases, with 14 bases between the two germline ends. The length of the CDR3 is 15 residues. CDR1 MNHEY and CDR2 SVGAGI come from the germline V gene. With respect to this clone: The antigen remains unidentified.

Findings and limits, study-wide: Spike-wide coverage was observed for vaccine-associated CD4 TCRs, with dominant responses at 160-218 and 743-854. Repertoires were obtained only post-peak T cell response.

Here the sequenced sample was peripheral blood, taken 28 days after the second AZD1222 dose. This chain connects TRBV6-5 to TRBJ2-5; D uncertain. The TCR sequence derives from an adult who received the AZD1222 COVID-19 vaccine. The CDR3, as DNA: TGTGCCAGCAGTTCGTTCCTGGGCGTACAAGAGACCCAGTACTTC. It is translated as CASSSFLGVQETQYF.